The rows below give T cell receptor beta chains drawn from one sample of a study of CD8+CD57+ T cells in acquired aplastic anemia. One entry per CDR3 protein results from TCRdb running MiXCR on the reads. Seen here are some 190,000 distinct CDR3 sequences, around half observed once, and the top ten hold around a sixth. Sequencing was carried out using sorted CD4+, CD8+, or CD8+CD57+ T cells (not recorded which) from PBMCs. The receptors here all came from a human donor in good health, serving as a control. The CDR3 runs from the conserved cysteine through the conserved F or W. D genes are given only for firm matches. Some rows mark clone size as missing; the rest say once, few, many or name a class of expanded clone.

j_call: TRBJ2-3; clone_size: NA; v_call: TRBV5-1; d_call: NA; cdr3_nt: TGCGCCAGCAGTCTAACTAGTTTTAGCACAGATACGCAGTATTTT; cdr3_aa: CASSLTSFSTDTQYF
j_call: TRBJ2-7; clone_size: NA; v_call: TRBV7-8; d_call: NA; cdr3_nt: TGTGCCAGCAGCTTAGAGGTCAGGGGCGACGAGCAGTACTTC; cdr3_aa: CASSLEVRGDEQYF
j_call: TRBJ1-6; clone_size: many; v_call: TRBV6-6; d_call: NA; cdr3_nt: TGTGCCAGCAGTTACTTAAATAATTCACCCCTCCACTTT; cdr3_aa: CASSYLNNSPLHF
j_call: TRBJ1-3; clone_size: many; v_call: TRBV19; d_call: NA; cdr3_nt: TGTGCCAGTAGTATTGGGGTGGGGGCCCGCTCTGGAAACACCATATATTTT; cdr3_aa: CASSIGVGARSGNTIYF
j_call: TRBJ1-6; clone_size: few; v_call: TRBV19; d_call: NA; cdr3_nt: TGTGCCAGTAGTATGGGACCCTCGGAGAGGGCTAATTCACCCCTCCACTTT; cdr3_aa: CASSMGPSERANSPLHF
j_call: TRBJ1-6; clone_size: NA; v_call: TRBV6-2/TRBV6-3; d_call: TRBD1; cdr3_nt: TGTGCCAGCAGCATGACAGGGGATAGTTCACCCCTCCACTTT; cdr3_aa: CASSMTGDSSPLHF
j_call: TRBJ2-7; clone_size: NA; v_call: TRBV7-8; d_call: NA; cdr3_nt: TGTGCCAGCAGCGCCCGGGCTAGCGCCACCTACGAGCAGTACTTC; cdr3_aa: CASSARASATYEQYF
j_call: TRBJ1-5; clone_size: once; v_call: TRBV7-9; d_call: NA; cdr3_nt: TGCGCCAGCAGCCAAGATCTTCGGGGGTACCAAGAGACCCAGCATTTT; cdr3_aa: CASSQDLRGYQETQHF
j_call: TRBJ2-3; clone_size: NA; v_call: TRBV9; d_call: TRBD2; cdr3_nt: TGTGCCAGCAGCCAAGGACTAGCGGGGGCCCAAAGCACAGATACGCAGTATTTT; cdr3_aa: CASSQGLAGAQSTDTQYF
j_call: TRBJ2-7; clone_size: NA; v_call: TRBV28; d_call: NA; cdr3_nt: TGTGCCAGCAGCCTCCAGCGGTCCTCCTACGAGCAGTACTTC; cdr3_aa: CASSLQRSSYEQYF
j_call: TRBJ1-5; clone_size: few; v_call: TRBV2; d_call: TRBD1; cdr3_nt: TGTGCCAGCAGTTTATTCCCCGACGGGACAGGGGGCAGGAGGAATCAGCCCCAGCATTTT; cdr3_aa: CASSLFPDGTGGRRNQPQHF